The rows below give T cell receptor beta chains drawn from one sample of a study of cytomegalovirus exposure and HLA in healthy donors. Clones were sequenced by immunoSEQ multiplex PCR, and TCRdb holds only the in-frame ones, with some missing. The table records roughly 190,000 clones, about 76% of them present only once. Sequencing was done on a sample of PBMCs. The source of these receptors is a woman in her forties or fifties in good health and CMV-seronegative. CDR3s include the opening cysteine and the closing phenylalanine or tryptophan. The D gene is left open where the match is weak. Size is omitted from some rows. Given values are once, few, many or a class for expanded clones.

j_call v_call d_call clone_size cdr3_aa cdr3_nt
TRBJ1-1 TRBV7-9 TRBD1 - CSSSLGGQGAAEAFF TGTTCCAGCAGCTTAGGGGGACAGGGAGCTGCTGAAGCTTTCTTT
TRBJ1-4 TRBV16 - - CATKSTGATTNEKLFF TGTGCCACTAAATCGACAGGAGCCACAACTAATGAAAAACTGTTTTTT
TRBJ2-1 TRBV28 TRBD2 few CASSSGLAGAVDNEQFF TGTGCCAGCAGTTCCGGACTAGCGGGAGCGGTAGACAATGAGCAGTTCTTC
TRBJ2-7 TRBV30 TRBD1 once CAWSPARGLPYEQYF TGTGCCTGGAGTCCCGCGAGGGGGCTCCCCTACGAGCAGTACTTC
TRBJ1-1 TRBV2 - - CASRLRALNTEAFF TGTGCCAGCAGACTCAGGGCCCTGAACACTGAAGCTTTCTTT
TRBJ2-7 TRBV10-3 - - CAISDLYEQYF TGTGCCATCAGTGATCTCTACGAGCAGTACTTC
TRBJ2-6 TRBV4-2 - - CASSQDPSAGANVLTF TGTGCCAGCAGCCAAGATCCCAGCGCTGGGGCCAACGTCCTGACTTTC
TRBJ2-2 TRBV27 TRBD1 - CASSLMGQGAGTGELFF TGTGCCAGCAGTTTAATGGGACAGGGGGCAGGCACCGGGGAGCTGTTTTTT
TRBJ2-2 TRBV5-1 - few CASSLDSTGELFF TGCGCCAGCAGCTTGGACAGCACCGGGGAGCTGTTTTTT
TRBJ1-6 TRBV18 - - CASSQLQLSPQRGSPLHF TGTGCCAGCTCACAACTCCAACTGTCGCCCCAAAGGGGTTCACCCCTCCACTTT
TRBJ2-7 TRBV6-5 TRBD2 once CASRAGGGTSYEQYF TGTGCCAGCCGAGCTGGGGGAGGGACCTCCTACGAGCAGTACTTC
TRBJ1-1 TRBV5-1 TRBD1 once CASSLAENRGGQPQPEAFF TGCGCCAGCAGCTTGGCCGAGAACAGGGGCGGTCAACCTCAACCTGAAGCTTTCTTT
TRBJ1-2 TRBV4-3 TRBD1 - CASSQDLSGGYGYTF TGCGCCAGCAGCCAAGATCTCTCAGGGGGGTATGGCTACACCTTC
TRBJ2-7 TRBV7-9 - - CASSSDRILSYEQYF TGTGCCAGCAGTAGTGACAGGATCCTCTCCTACGAGCAGTACTTC
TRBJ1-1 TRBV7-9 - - CASSFGQGTEAFF TGTGCCAGCAGCTTCGGCCAGGGCACTGAAGCTTTCTTT
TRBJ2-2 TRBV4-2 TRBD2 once CASSLSGRGAGELFF TGTGCCAGCAGTCTTAGCGGGAGAGGGGCCGGGGAGCTGTTTTTT
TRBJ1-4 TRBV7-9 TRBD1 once CASSPPGQGNEKLFF TGTGCCAGCAGCCCCCCGGGACAGGGAAATGAAAAACTGTTTTTT
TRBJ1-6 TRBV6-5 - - CASSYLSEVGSPLHF TGTGCCAGCAGTTACCTCAGCGAGGTTGGTTCACCCCTCCACTTT
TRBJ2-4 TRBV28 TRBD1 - CASSRPQGAKNIQYF TGTGCCAGCAGCCGACCCCAGGGGGCAAAAAACATTCAGTACTTC
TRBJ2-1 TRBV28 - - CASSLTQGSYNEQFF TGTGCCAGCAGTTTAACCCAGGGCTCCTACAATGAGCAGTTCTTC
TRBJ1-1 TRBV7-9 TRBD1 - CASSLGTPGQGFTEAFF TGTGCCAGCAGCTTGGGAACGCCGGGACAGGGTTTCACTGAAGCTTTCTTT
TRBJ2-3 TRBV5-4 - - CASGLALRTDTQYF TGTGCCAGCGGCTTAGCTCTTCGCACAGATACGCAGTATTTT
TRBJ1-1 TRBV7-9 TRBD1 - CASSNGQGRLEAFF TGTGCCAGCAGCAATGGACAGGGCCGCCTCGAAGCTTTCTTT
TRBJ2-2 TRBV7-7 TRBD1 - CASRPTGVTGELFF TGTGCTAGCAGGCCGACAGGGGTCACCGGGGAGCTGTTTTTT
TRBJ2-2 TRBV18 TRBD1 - CASSPPLGQGLTGELFF TGTGCCAGCTCACCACCGTTAGGACAGGGACTCACCGGGGAGCTGTTTTTT
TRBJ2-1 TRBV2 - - CASSENRVNEQFF TGTGCCAGCAGTGAAAACAGGGTGAATGAGCAGTTCTTC
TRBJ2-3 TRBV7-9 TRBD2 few CASKAGGGTDTQYF TGTGCCAGCAAGGCGGGGGGGGGCACAGATACGCAGTATTTT
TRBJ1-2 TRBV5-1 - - CASSPSGENYGYTF TGCGCCAGCAGCCCTTCAGGGGAAAACTATGGCTACACCTTC
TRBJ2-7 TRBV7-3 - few CASSLTGGGSYEQYF TGTGCCAGCAGCTTAACAGGGGGGGGCTCCTACGAGCAGTACTTC
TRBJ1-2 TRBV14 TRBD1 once CASSQLGQTSRRYTF TGTGCCAGCAGCCAACTGGGACAGACTTCTAGGAGGTACACCTTC
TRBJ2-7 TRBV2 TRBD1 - CASSWDRVYEQYF TGTGCCAGCAGTTGGGACAGAGTGTACGAGCAGTACTTC
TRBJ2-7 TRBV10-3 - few CAIRGQYEQYF TGTGCCATCAGGGGGCAATACGAGCAGTACTTC
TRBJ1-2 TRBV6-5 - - CASSGQPVSYGYTF TGTGCCAGTTCAGGGCAGCCCGTCTCCTATGGCTACACCTTC
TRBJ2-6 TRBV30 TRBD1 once CAWSLGTGRDGANVLTF TGTGCCTGGAGCCTCGGGACAGGGCGGGATGGGGCCAACGTCCTGACTTTC
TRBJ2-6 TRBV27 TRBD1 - CASSRDRAISGANVLTF TGTGCCAGCAGCCGGGACAGGGCTATCTCTGGGGCCAACGTCCTGACTTTC
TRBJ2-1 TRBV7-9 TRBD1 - CASSLPLGDRGHYEQFF TGTGCCAGCAGCCTGCCCCTAGGAGACAGGGGGCATTATGAGCAGTTCTTC
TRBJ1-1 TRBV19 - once CASSWGRVGTEAFF TGTGCCAGTAGTTGGGGGAGGGTGGGGACTGAAGCTTTCTTT
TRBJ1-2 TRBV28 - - CASSFGAGGYGYTF TGTGCCAGCAGTTTTGGTGCGGGGGGCTATGGCTACACCTTC
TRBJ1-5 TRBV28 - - CASSLSGSNQPQHF TGTGCCAGCAGTTTGTCAGGGAGCAATCAGCCCCAGCATTTT
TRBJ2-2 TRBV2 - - CASSPQGTNTGELFF TGTGCCAGCAGTCCTCAGGGAACGAACACCGGGGAGCTGTTTTTT
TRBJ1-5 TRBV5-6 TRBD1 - CASSHRQGLHQPQHF TGTGCCAGCAGCCACCGACAGGGATTACATCAGCCCCAGCATTTT